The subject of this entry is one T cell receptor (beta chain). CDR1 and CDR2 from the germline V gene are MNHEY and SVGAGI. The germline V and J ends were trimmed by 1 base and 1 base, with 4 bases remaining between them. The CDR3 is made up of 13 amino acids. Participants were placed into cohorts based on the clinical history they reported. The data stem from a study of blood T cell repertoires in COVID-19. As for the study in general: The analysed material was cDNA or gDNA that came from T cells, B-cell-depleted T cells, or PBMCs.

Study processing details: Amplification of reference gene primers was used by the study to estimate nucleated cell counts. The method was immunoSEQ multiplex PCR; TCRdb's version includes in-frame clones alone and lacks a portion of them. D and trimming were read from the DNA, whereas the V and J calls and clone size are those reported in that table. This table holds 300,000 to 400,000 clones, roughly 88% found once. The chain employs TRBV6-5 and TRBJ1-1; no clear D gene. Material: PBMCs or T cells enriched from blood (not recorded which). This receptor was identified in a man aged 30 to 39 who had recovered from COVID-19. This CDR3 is CASSYFGNTEAFF. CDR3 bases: TGTGCCAGCAGTTACTTCGGGAACACTGAAGCTTTCTTT.